This entry lists 24 T cell receptor beta chains sequenced from one sample in a study of blood T cell repertoires in COVID-19. The assay was immunoSEQ multiplex PCR, and TCRdb's table has in-frame clones only and misses some. In the table there are approximately 100,000 clones, around 90% of which are singletons. The sequenced sample was peripheral blood. The receptors originated from a woman aged 60 to 75 with acute or convalescent COVID-19.

The rearrangement joins TRBV21-1 to TRBJ1-4; the table's D call, TRBD1, has no DNA check behind it. TRBV21-1 is a pseudogene locus. The CDR3 loop spans 20 amino acids. CDR3 loop: CASSKRFRAGGKPWWEKLFF. Here the CDR3 DNA reads TGTGCCAGCAGCAAAAGGTTTAGGGCAGGGGGAAAGCCTTGGTGGGAAAAACTGTTTTTT.

The chain uses TRBV9 and TRBJ2-1; maybe TRBD1 (6 bases). V was cut by 0 bases and J by 5 bases, with 12 bases left in between. Germline-derived CDR1 and CDR2 are SGDLS and YYNGEE. This CDR3 is built from 15 residues. The CDR3, as DNA: TGTGCCAGCAGCGTAGACCCCTGGACAGACAATGAGCAGTTCTTC. Residues: CASSVDPWTDNEQFF.

The chain links TRBV19 to TRBJ1-2, with TRBD1 matching over 7 bases. Trimming at V came to 3 bases and at J to 9 bases, leaving 16 bases not matched to a gene. Germline values: CDR1 LNHDA, CDR2 SQIVND (reference sequence). This CDR3 is built from 16 residues. CDR3 sequence: CASSIWGTAPVKRYTF. The CDR3, as DNA: TGTGCCAGTAGTATCTGGGGGACAGCCCCGGTCAAACGCTACACCTTC.

The chain links TRBV9 to TRBJ1-5, with 8 bases that match TRBD1. From germline, CDR1 is SGDLS and CDR2 YYNGEE. The V and J ends lost 0 bases and 4 bases, in that order; junction bases with no gene match: 3. The CDR3 has 15 residues. The CDR3 protein is CASSVGGTGNQPQHF. The CDR3 region has the DNA TGTGCCAGCAGCGTAGGCGGGACAGGAAATCAGCCCCAGCATTTT.

This chain connects TRBV9 to TRBJ2-5, with 9 nucleotides matching TRBD2. CDR3 length equals 16 residues. Trimming took 4 bases from V and 0 from J; bases not matched to a gene: 7. Germline V gene lookup returns CDR1 SGDLS and CDR2 YYNGEE. The CDR3 protein is CASSPRAGGYQETQYF. The CDR3 DNA follows: TGTGCCAGCAGCCCCCGTGCGGGGGGGTACCAAGAGACCCAGTACTTC.

This clone appeared a single time. The chain couples TRBV5-1 to TRBJ2-1, with TRBD2 matching 11 bases. Per the germline V gene, CDR1 is SGHRS and CDR2 is YFSETQ. With V trimmed by 3 bases and J by 9 bases, 8 bases remained unmatched. This CDR3 is 15 amino acids long. CDR3: CASSSVAGGLGEQFF. The CDR3 nucleotides are TGCGCCAGCAGCTCCGTAGCGGGAGGGCTTGGTGAGCAGTTCTTC. The complete variable domain, with remaining parts taken from reference TRBV5-1 and TRBJ2-1, reads KAGVTQTPRYLIKTRGQQVTLSCSPISGHRSVSWYQQTPGQGLQFLFEYFSETQRNKGNFPGRFSGRQFSNSRSEMNVSTLELGDSALYLCASSSVAGGLGEQFFGPGTRLTVL.

The chain couples TRBV27 to TRBJ2-2; D not certain. The germline gives CDR1 MNHEY, CDR2 SMNVEV (reference sequence). The germline V and J ends were trimmed by 1 base and 0 bases, with 9 bases remaining between them. This CDR3 contains 16 residues. CDR3 protein: CASSLFPLSNTGELFF. CDR3 coding DNA: TGTGCCAGCAGTTTATTTCCCCTCTCGAACACCGGGGAGCTGTTTTTT.

V and J are TRBV5-4 and TRBJ1-1; D is unclear. V lost 0 bases and J lost 5, with 5 bases in between. CDR1 and CDR2 from the germline V gene are SGHNT and YYREEE (reference sequence). This CDR3 contains 12 residues. The CDR3 region is CASSLARTEAFF. Here the CDR3 DNA reads TGTGCCAGCAGCTTGGCGAGAACTGAAGCTTTCTTT.

This chain uses TRBV6-5 with TRBJ2-7; D not resolved. CDR3 size: 12 residues. The germline V gene encodes CDR1 MNHEY and CDR2 SVGAGI. Trimming took off 2 bases at V and 13 bases at J, with 15 bases between the two ends. The CDR3 nucleotides are TGTGCCAGCAGTTACCGGGTCGGGTCCCTCTACTTC. Amino acids: CASSYRVGSLYF.

The rearrangement links TRBV25-1 to TRBJ1-1, with a tentative D call TRBD1 (6 bases). Germline V lookup: CDR1 MGHDK, CDR2 SYGVNS. The CDR3 has 14 residues. The V end lost 6 bases, the J end lost 6 bases, and 17 bases lay between the germline ends. CDR3: CASSRIQGSAEAFF. The CDR3 DNA is TGTGCCAGCAGCAGAATCCAGGGGAGCGCTGAAGCTTTCTTT.

This clone was counted a single time. This sequence joins TRBV7-6 and TRBJ1-3; D remains ambiguous. The V gene's germline CDR1 is SGHVS and CDR2 FNYEAQ. V gave up 6 bases and J gave up 0 bases, with 18 bases separating them. The CDR3 covers 17 residues. CDR3 DNA: TGTGCCAGCAGTCCCGAACAGCCCCTACGCTCTGGAAACACCATATATTTT. Translated: CASSPEQPLRSGNTIYF.

This rearrangement joins TRBV15 to TRBJ2-3, with 11 bases aligning to TRBD2. CDR1 and CDR2 from the germline V gene are LNHNV and YYDKDF (reference sequence). The CDR3 totals 16 residues. The V gene end was trimmed by 1 base and the J gene end by 2 bases; junction bases not matched to a gene: 2. The DNA of the CDR3 is TGTGCCACCAGCAGAGGTAGCGGGAGGGCCACAGATACGCAGTATTTT. It codes for CATSRGSGRATDTQYF.

The rearrangement uses TRBV28 and TRBJ2-1; D gene unclear. Germline lookup yields CDR1 MDHEN and CDR2 SYDVKM. V was trimmed by 2 bases and J by 4 bases, leaving 12 bases between them. The CDR3 has 15 residues. In nucleotides, the CDR3 is TGTGCCAGCAGTTTAGGTGACAAACCTTACAATGAGCAGTTCTTC. It specifies CASSLGDKPYNEQFF.

The chain joins TRBV10-3 to TRBJ2-3; TRBD2 matches at 8 bases. Germline lookup yields CDR1 ENHRY and CDR2 SYGVKD. V shed 0 bases, J shed 4 bases, and the junction held 3 bases outside the gene matches. The CDR3 totals 15 residues. CDR3 bases: TGTGCCATCAGTGAGTCTAGCGGGATGGCAGATACGCAGTATTTT. Its translation: CAISESSGMADTQYF.

V and J are TRBV3-1 (or the pseudogene TRBV3-2) and TRBJ2-7; TRBD1 matches 8 bases. The junction had 18 bases not matched to a gene; V was cut back by 4 bases and J by 7 bases. Germline V gives CDR1 LGHDT, CDR2 YNNKEL (reference sequence). The CDR3 runs 17 residues. The CDR3 nucleotides read TGTGCCAGCAGCCGCAAGTCGAGCAGGACAGGGATGAGTGAGCAGTACTTC. Amino acids: CASSRKSSRTGMSEQYF.

For the CDR3, the DNA is TGTGCCAGCAGCCAATCCCTCGAGAGAGTCTATGGCTACACCTTC. It yields the protein CASSQSLERVYGYTF. The V call is TRBV3-1 (or the pseudogene TRBV3-2), the J call TRBJ1-2, with D hard to call. In germline, CDR1 is LGHDT, CDR2 YNNKEL (reference sequence). Trimming took 2 bases from V and 4 from J, leaving 14 bases between them. The CDR3 extends over 15 amino acids.

The CDR3 region has the DNA TGTGCCAGCAGCTTTTACTTCGACAGAGCTTATAACTATGGCTACACCTTC. It encodes CASSFYFDRAYNYGYTF. V usage is TRBV7-9 and J usage is TRBJ1-2; tentative D call: TRBD1 (5 bases). Germline values: CDR1 SEHNR, CDR2 FQNEAQ (reference sequence). V was trimmed by 3 bases and J by 1 base, leaving 18 bases between them. CDR3 size: 17 residues.

This clone was observed a few times. The gene calls are TRBV7-9 and TRBJ1-4; the match to TRBD1 covers 7 bases. V lost 3 bases to trimming and J lost 11 bases; unmatched junction nucleotides: 12. There are 15 residues in the CDR3. Germline V lookup: CDR1 SEHNR, CDR2 FQNEAQ (reference sequence). The CDR3 bases are TGTGCCAGCAGCTTCTTCAGGGGGTTAGAAGGGAAACTGTTTTTT. It encodes CASSFFRGLEGKLFF.

V is TRBV25-1 and J is TRBJ1-1, with D possibly matching TRBD1 (5 bases). This CDR3 region has 15 residues. V was shortened by 6 bases and J by 4 bases, with 18 bases between the two germline ends. CDR1 MGHDK and CDR2 SYGVNS come from the germline V gene. For the CDR3, the DNA is TGTGCCAGCAGGGACCCCTCAGGGCCCTTCACTGAAGCTTTCTTT. It yields the protein CASRDPSGPFTEAFF. Filled out from reference TRBV25-1 and TRBJ1-1, the complete variable domain reads EADIYQTPRYLVIGTGKKITLECSQTMGHDKMYWYQQDPGMELHLIHYSYGVNSTEKGDLSSESTVSRIRTEHFPLTLESARPSHTSQYLCASRDPSGPFTEAFFGQGTRLTVV.

On this clone: A junction boundary mismatches the germline segment, possibly from a read error. This chain uses TRBV11-1 with TRBJ1-1; TRBD1 matches at 8 bases. Germline CDR1 SGHAT, CDR2 FQDESV (reference sequence). This CDR3 has 16 residues. The CDR3 region is CASSSTRTGPNAEAFF. In DNA, the CDR3 is TGTGCCAGCAGCTCAACCAGGACAGGGCCGAACGCTGAAGCTTTCTTT.

The rearrangement uses TRBV7-9 and TRBJ1-2; 9 bases align to TRBD1. CDR1 and CDR2 from the germline V gene are SEHNR and FQNEAQ (reference sequence). The junction had 1 base not matched to a gene; V was cut back by 3 bases and J by 2 bases. The CDR3 sequence is 14 residues long. CDR3 coding DNA: TGTGCCAGCAGCTTGGACAGGGGAAACTATGGCTACACCTTC. Protein sequence: CASSLDRGNYGYTF.

The chain combines TRBV27 with TRBJ1-6, with 7 positions matching TRBD1. Germline values: CDR1 MNHEY, CDR2 SMNVEV (reference sequence). This CDR3 contains 15 residues. V lost 2 bases to trimming and J lost 7 bases; unmatched junction nucleotides: 5. Here the CDR3 DNA reads TGTGCCAGCAGTTTAAGGGGGCAGGGGAATTCACCCCTCCACTTT. The encoded protein is CASSLRGQGNSPLHF.

The rearrangement joins TRBV6-5 to TRBJ2-2; D remains ambiguous. The CDR3 contains 12 residues. The germline CDR1 and CDR2 sequences are MNHEY and SVGAGI. The germline V and J ends were trimmed by 0 bases and 8 bases, with 4 bases remaining between them. The CDR3 loop reads CASSYSTGELFF. For the CDR3, the DNA is TGTGCCAGCAGTTACTCAACTGGGGAGCTGTTTTTT.

V gene TRBV28 combines with J gene TRBJ2-1; TRBD2 aligns across 8 bases. Trimming at V came to 7 bases and at J to 9 bases, leaving 17 bases not matched to a gene. The CDR3 runs to 16 residues. Germline V gene lookup returns CDR1 MDHEN and CDR2 SYDVKM. The CDR3 region is CASTYPGLGGQGEQFF. CDR3 DNA sequence: TGTGCCAGCACCTACCCGGGACTAGGCGGTCAGGGTGAGCAGTTCTTC.